This TCR beta chain appears in the sequencing data of a study of CD8 T cells in Susac syndrome. V lost 0 bases, J lost 4 bases, and 12 bases lay in between. The CDR3 spans 15 residues. Per germline, CDR1 SGHTA and CDR2 FQGNSA. The authors carried out high-throughput sequencing of TCR beta. They applied it to CD8+ and CD4+ T cells obtained from blood. In contrast to the negatively isolated CD8+ and CD4+ T cells, TEMRA cells were FACS-enriched. An input of roughly 0.45 to 1 ug of RNA was subjected to reverse transcription using random hexamers. immunoSEQ multiplex PCR amplified TCR beta CDR3 across 54 Vbeta, 13 Jbeta. MiXCR, applied by TCRdb to the immunoSEQ multiplex PCR reads, yields one record per CDR3 protein. Here the sample spans 100,000 to 150,000 distinct CDR3 sequences, approximately 95% being singletons.

The sample taken for sequencing was CD8+ T cells from PBMCs. The chain couples TRBV7-2 to TRBJ2-5; unclear D gene. This sequence originates from a human donor with multiple sclerosis. The CDR3 nucleotides are TGTGCCAGCAGCTTAGCGCTCAGAGAGCTAGAGACCCAGTACTTC. It is translated as CASSLALRELETQYF.